The 4 T cell receptor beta chains given below trace back to one sample, sequenced in a study of blood T cell repertoires in COVID-19. The table came from immunoSEQ multiplex PCR; TCRdb's copy has only in-frame clones and leaves some out. The profile shows around 170,000 clones, approximately 87% of them singletons. The sample was peripheral blood. These receptors all stem from a woman between 65 and 79 years old with acute or convalescent COVID-19.

This sequence joins TRBV7-3 and TRBJ2-1, with D possibly TRBD1 on 5 matching bases. The V end was cut by 1 base, the J end by 10 bases, with 11 bases between. There are 13 residues in the CDR3. Germline assignment: CDR1 SGHTA and CDR2 FQGTGA. The CDR3 loop is CASSLKVGVEQFF. CDR3 nucleotide sequence: TGTGCCAGCAGCTTAAAAGTAGGGGTCGAGCAGTTCTTC.

The V gene is TRBV27, the J gene TRBJ1-4, with D possibly matching TRBD1 (6 bases). This CDR3 comprises 20 residues. V lost 0 bases and J 0 bases, leaving 20 bases between the germline ends. CDR1 MNHEY and CDR2 SMNVEV come from the germline V gene (reference sequence). The CDR3 spells CASSLSPFPGQWTTNEKLFF. The CDR3 DNA reads as TGTGCCAGCAGTTTATCCCCTTTCCCTGGACAGTGGACAACTAATGAAAAACTGTTTTTT.

The chain joins TRBV5-1 to TRBJ2-1; 10 bases are shared with TRBD2. Germline V gene sequence: CDR1 SGHRS, CDR2 YFSETQ. The J segment lost 2 bases and the V segment lost 1 base, leaving 0 bases of the junction unmatched. The CDR3 consists of 15 residues. The CDR3 nucleotides are TGCGCCAGCAGCTTGAGCGGGGGGGCCTACAATGAGCAGTTCTTC. The encoded protein is CASSLSGGAYNEQFF.

Here the CDR3 DNA reads TGTGCCAGCCAGACAGGGTTCGACGGGGAGCTGTTTTTT. Its translation: CASQTGFDGELFF. This chain connects TRBV6-5 to TRBJ2-2, with 7 positions matching TRBD1. This CDR3 spans 13 amino acids. V trimming: 8 bases; J trimming: 7 bases; junction bases outside the gene matches: 7. Germline V lookup: CDR1 MNHEY, CDR2 SVGAGI.